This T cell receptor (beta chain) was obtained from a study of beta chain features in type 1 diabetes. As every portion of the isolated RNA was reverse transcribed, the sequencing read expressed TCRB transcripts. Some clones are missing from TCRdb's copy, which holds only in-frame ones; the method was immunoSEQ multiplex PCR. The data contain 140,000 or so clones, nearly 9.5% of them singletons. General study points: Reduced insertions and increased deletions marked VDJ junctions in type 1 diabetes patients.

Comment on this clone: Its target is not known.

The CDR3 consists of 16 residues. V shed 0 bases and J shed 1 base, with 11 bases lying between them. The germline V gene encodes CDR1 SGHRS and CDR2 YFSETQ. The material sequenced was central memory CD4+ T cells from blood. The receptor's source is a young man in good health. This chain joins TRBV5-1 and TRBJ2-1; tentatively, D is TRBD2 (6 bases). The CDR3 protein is CASSLVGGSSYNEQFF. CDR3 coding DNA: TGCGCCAGCAGCTTGGTTGGGGGGTCATCCTACAATGAGCAGTTCTTC.